This TCR beta chain appears in the sequencing data of a study of blood T cell repertoires in COVID-19. As for the study in general: COVID-19 samples from acute and convalescent phases originated in the United States, Italy and Spain. T cells, B-cell-depleted T cells, or PBMCs supplied cDNA or gDNA.

Authors' analysis steps: How many nucleated cells were present was estimated from reference gene primer amplification. The data were produced by immunoSEQ multiplex PCR, yet TCRdb's version contains in-frame clones alone and is incomplete. V and J calls plus clone size are reproduced from that table; the DNA served to infer D and trimming. The data contain a few hundred thousand clones, 82% of them singletons. The CDR3 is 16 residues long. Germline lookup yields CDR1 LGHNA and CDR2 YSLEER. Unmatched junction bases numbered 5, after V lost 0 bases and J lost 8 bases. The V and J genes are TRBV4-3 and TRBJ2-1; TRBD2 agrees at 12 bases. What was sequenced was peripheral blood. This TCR was recovered from a woman between 18 and 29 years old with acute or convalescent COVID-19. The CDR3 region is CASSQEGLAGIYEQFF. Here the CDR3 DNA reads TGCGCCAGCAGCCAAGAAGGACTAGCGGGAATATATGAGCAGTTCTTC.